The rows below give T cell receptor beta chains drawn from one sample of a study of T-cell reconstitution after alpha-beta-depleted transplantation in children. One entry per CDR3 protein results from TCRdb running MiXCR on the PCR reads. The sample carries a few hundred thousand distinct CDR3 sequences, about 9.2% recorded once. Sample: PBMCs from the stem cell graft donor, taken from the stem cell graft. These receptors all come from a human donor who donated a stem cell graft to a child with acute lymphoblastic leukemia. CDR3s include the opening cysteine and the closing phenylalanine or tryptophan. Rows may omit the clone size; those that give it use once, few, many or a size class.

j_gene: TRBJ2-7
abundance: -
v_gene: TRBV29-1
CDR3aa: CSVKGPETYEQYF

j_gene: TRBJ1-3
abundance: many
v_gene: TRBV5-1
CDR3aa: CASRRAIDGNTIYF

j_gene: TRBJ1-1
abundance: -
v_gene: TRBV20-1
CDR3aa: CCARVNRGQGSTEAFF

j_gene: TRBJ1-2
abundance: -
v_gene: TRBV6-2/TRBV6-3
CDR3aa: CASSYSETGTLYGYTF

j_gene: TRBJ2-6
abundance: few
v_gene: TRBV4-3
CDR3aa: CASSYRPGANVLTF

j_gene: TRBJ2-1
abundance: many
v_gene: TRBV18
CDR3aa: CASSPPGLSYNEQFF

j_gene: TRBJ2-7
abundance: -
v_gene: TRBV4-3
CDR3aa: CASSQGGVQGADEQYF

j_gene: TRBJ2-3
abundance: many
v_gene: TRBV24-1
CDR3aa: CATSDSGTIPTDTQYF

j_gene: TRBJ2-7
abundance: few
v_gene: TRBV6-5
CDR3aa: CASSYSIGQNEQYF

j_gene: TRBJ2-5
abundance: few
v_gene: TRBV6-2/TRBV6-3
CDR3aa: CASSYSMVNSSGGLSQETQYF

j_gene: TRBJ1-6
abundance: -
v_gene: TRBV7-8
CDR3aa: CASSLDGWGRLTKNSPLHF

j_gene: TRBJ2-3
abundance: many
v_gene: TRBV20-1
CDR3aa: CSASGTGTSDTQYF

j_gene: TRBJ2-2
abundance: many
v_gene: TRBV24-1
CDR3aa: CATSDLGYTGELFF

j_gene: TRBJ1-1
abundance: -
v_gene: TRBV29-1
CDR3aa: CSAKQVNTEAFF

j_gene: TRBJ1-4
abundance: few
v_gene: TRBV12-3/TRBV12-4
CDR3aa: CASSFSGPVREKLFF

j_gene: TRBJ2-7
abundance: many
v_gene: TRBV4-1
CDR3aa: CASSQGDRGSGEQYF